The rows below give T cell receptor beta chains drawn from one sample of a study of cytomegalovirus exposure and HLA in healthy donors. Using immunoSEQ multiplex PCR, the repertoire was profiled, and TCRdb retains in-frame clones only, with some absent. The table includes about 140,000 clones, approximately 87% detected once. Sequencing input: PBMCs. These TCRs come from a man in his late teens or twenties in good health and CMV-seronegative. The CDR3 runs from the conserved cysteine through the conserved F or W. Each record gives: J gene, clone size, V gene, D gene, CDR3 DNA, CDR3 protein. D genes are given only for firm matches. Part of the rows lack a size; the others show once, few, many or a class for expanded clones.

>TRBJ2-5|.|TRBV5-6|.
TGTGCCAGCAGCCAGGGGTTTCGGCAAGAGACCCAGTACTTC
CASSQGFRQETQYF
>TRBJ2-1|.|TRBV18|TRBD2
TGTGCCAGCTCACCCGGGACGGGAGGTAACAATGAGCAGTTCTTC
CASSPGTGGNNEQFF
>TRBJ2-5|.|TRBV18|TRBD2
TGTGCCAGCTCACCACCGGATAGCGGGGGACGAGAGACCCAGTACTTC
CASSPPDSGGRETQYF
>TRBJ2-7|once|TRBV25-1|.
TGTGCCAGCAGTGATTACAGGGTACCCTACGAGCAGTACTTC
CASSDYRVPYEQYF
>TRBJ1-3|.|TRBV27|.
TGTGCCAGTCGAGGGGGAGACACCATATATTTT
CASRGGDTIYF
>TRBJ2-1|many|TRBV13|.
TGTGCCAGCAGCCAGGGGCTTTCCTCCTACAATGAGCAGTTCTTC
CASSQGLSSYNEQFF
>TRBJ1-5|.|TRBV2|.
TGTGCCAGCACAGCAGGGCCGGGCAATCAGCCCCAGCATTTT
CASTAGPGNQPQHF
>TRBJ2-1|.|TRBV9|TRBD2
TGTGCCAGCAGCGTAGTGGCCGGACTAGGCGTCTACAATGAGCAGTTCTTC
CASSVVAGLGVYNEQFF
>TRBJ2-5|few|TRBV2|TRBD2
TGTGCCAGCAGGTCTACCAGCGGGAGTCAAGAGACCCAGTACTTC
CASRSTSGSQETQYF
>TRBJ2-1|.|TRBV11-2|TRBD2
TGTGCCAGCTCCCTCACTAGCGGGGGGGACCCCCCCCATGAGCAGTTCTTC
CASSLTSGGDPPHEQFF
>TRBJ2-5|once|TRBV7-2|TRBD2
TGTGCCAGCAGCCATTGGACTAGGAGGGAGACCCAGTACTTC
CASSHWTRRETQYF
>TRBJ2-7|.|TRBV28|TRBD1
TGTGCCAGCAGTTTGGCGGGACAGGGGCCCTACGAGCAGTACTTC
CASSLAGQGPYEQYF
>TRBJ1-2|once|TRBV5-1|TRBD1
TGCGCCAGCAGCTTTGGACAGGGCCCTTCCTTGGACGGCTACACCTTC
CASSFGQGPSLDGYTF
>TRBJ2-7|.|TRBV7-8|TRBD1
TGTGCCAGCAGCTTAGACCGGGACAGACCCTACGAGCAGTACTTC
CASSLDRDRPYEQYF
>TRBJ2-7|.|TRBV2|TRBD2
TGTGCCAGCAGGCCCGGCGGGGGGGCGATCGAGCAGTACTTC
CASRPGGGAIEQYF
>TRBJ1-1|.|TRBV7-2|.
TGTGCCAGCAGCTTAAGAGGAGACGATGAAGCTTTCTTT
CASSLRGDDEAFF
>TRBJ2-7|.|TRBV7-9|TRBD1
TGTGCCAGTTCGGACAGGCCCTACGAGCAGTACTTC
CASSDRPYEQYF
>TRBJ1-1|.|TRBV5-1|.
TGCGCCAGCAGCTTGGACAGAATGAACACTGAAGCTTTCTTT
CASSLDRMNTEAFF
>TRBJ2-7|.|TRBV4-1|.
TGCGCCAGCAGCCAAGAAGGGGCCAACCACCGCTACGAGCAGTACTTC
CASSQEGANHRYEQYF
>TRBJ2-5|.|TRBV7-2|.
TGTGCCAGCTCCCTACTGACTAGGACAAAAGAGACCCAGTACTTC
CASSLLTRTKETQYF
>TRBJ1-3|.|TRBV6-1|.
TGTGCCAGCAGTGAGGACAGCCGAAACACCATATATTTT
CASSEDSRNTIYF
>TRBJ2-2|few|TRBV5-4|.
TGTGCCAGCAGCTTGGAGACTACCGGGGAGCTGTTTTTT
CASSLETTGELFF
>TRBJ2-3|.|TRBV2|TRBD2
TGTGCCAGCATTTCGGGGGGAAGCACAGATACGCAGTATTTT
CASISGGSTDTQYF
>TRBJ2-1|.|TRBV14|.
TGTGCCAGCAGCCAAGGTGCCAGGTCTAGCCGGCAGTTCTTC
CASSQGARSSRQFF
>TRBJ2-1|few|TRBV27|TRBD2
TGTGCCAGCAGTTTGGGGACTAGCGATGAGCAGTTCTTC
CASSLGTSDEQFF
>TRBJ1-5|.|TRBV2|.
TGTGCCAGCAGTGCATCAGGGGTGAATCAGCCCCAGCATTTT
CASSASGVNQPQHF
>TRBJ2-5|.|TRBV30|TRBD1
TGTGCCCGGGACCGGGACAGGGGGCCGCGGGAGACCCAGTACTTC
CARDRDRGPRETQYF
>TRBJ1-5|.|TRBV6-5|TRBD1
TGTGCCAGCAGACCCGGGACAGCGAGCAATCAGCCCCAGCATTTT
CASRPGTASNQPQHF
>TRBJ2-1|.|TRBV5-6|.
TGTGCCAGCAGCCGTTGGGGGGATAGTGATGAGCAGTTCTTC
CASSRWGDSDEQFF
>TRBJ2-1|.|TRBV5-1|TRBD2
TGCGCCAGCAGCTTGGTCGGTAGCGGGGGGTACAATGAGCAGTTCTTC
CASSLVGSGGYNEQFF
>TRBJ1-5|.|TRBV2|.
TGTGCCAGCAGTGAACGGTGGTTCCAGCCCCAGCATTTT
CASSERWFQPQHF